This passage covers 10 T cell receptor beta chains from one sample sequenced in a study of resident and recirculating memory T cells in vitiligo. Sequencing was performed with immunoSEQ multiplex PCR; in TCRdb, only in-frame clones are kept and a portion is missing. The sample gives roughly 40,000 clones, around nine tenths of which show up once; over 3.5% is in the top ten. The specimen sequenced was blood. The source is a male donor with vitiligo.

The chain is built from TRBV2 and TRBJ2-2, with D perhaps matching TRBD2 (7 bases). The CDR3 has 10 amino acids. CDR1 and CDR2 (germline): SNHLY, FYNNEI. V was shortened by 8 bases and J by 13 bases, with 11 bases between the two germline ends. The CDR3 here is CASRGAWLFF. The CDR3 bases are TGTGCCAGCCGGGGGGCCTGGCTGTTTTTT. The entire variable domain, with the rest obtained from reference TRBV2 and TRBJ2-2, is as follows: EPEVTQTPSHQVTQMGQEVILRCVPISNHLYFYWYRQILGQKVEFLVSFYNNEISEKSEIFDDQFSVERPDGSNFTLKIRSTKLEDSAMYFCASRGAWLFFGEGSRLTVL.

The chain is built from TRBV7-2 and TRBJ2-1, with D uncertain. V was cut by 3 bases and J by 3 bases, with 6 bases left in between. Germline CDR1 SGHTA, CDR2 FQGNSA. This CDR3 is 13 amino acids long. The CDR3 region is CASSFGRYNEQFF. As DNA, the CDR3 is TGTGCCAGCAGCTTTGGGCGCTACAATGAGCAGTTCTTC.

V gene TRBV7-8 combines with J gene TRBJ2-7, with D unresolved. The CDR3 is made up of 13 amino acids. V was shortened by 5 bases and J by 3 bases, with 11 bases between the two germline ends. Germline lookup yields CDR1 SGHVS and CDR2 FQNEAQ. CDR3 protein: CASSPRVIYEQYF. The CDR3 DNA follows: TGTGCCAGCAGCCCCCGTGTTATCTACGAGCAGTACTTC.

The V call is TRBV18, the J call TRBJ2-3; TRBD1 might be the D (6 bases). Germline V lookup: CDR1 KGHSH, CDR2 LQKENI. V lost 3 bases and J lost 1, with 14 bases in between. This CDR3 spans 16 amino acids. CDR3 amino acids: CASSPLQGSGTDTQYF. The DNA for the CDR3 is TGTGCCAGCTCACCCTTACAGGGATCGGGCACAGATACGCAGTATTTT.

The CDR3 is CASSVATGGGYTF. DNA of the CDR3: TGTGCCAGCAGCGTAGCAACGGGGGGCGGCTACACCTTC. This chain connects TRBV9 to TRBJ1-2; tentatively, D is TRBD1 (6 bases). The CDR3 is 13 residues long. V was trimmed by 0 bases and J by 8 bases, leaving 11 bases between them. Germline-derived CDR1 and CDR2 are SGDLS and YYNGEE.

The chain employs TRBV4-3 and TRBJ2-2, with a possible D match to TRBD2 (6 bases). The V gene lost 4 bases and the J gene lost 6 bases, with 27 bases spanning the gap. The germline V gene has CDR1 LGHNA and CDR2 YSLEER. The CDR3 extends over 19 amino acids. CDR3 loop: CASSLLQGGAGQAAGELFF. Here the CDR3 DNA reads TGCGCCAGCAGCCTGCTACAAGGCGGGGCAGGGCAGGCGGCCGGGGAGCTGTTTTTT.

The gene calls are TRBV5-1 and TRBJ2-6; D might be TRBD1 (6 bases). CDR1 and CDR2 (germline): SGHRS, YFSETQ. Trimming shortened V by 3 bases and J by 1 base, and 8 bases separated the two germline ends. The CDR3 contains 15 residues. CDR3 bases: TGCGCCAGCAGCTCAGGACAGTCTGGGGCCAACGTCCTGACTTTC. As protein: CASSSGQSGANVLTF.

The chain is built from TRBV6-4 and TRBJ1-2, with 7 bases identical to TRBD1. The CDR3 is 12 residues long. Losses at the gene ends were 7 bases for V and 2 bases for J; bases not matched to a gene: 1. Germline CDR1 reads MRHNA; CDR2 reads SNTAGT. The CDR3 loop reads CASMGQNYGYTF. The CDR3 region has the DNA TGTGCCAGCATGGGACAGAACTATGGCTACACCTTC.

J is TRBJ2-1 and V is TRBV27; 8 nucleotides agree with TRBD2. With V trimmed by 7 bases and J by 2 bases, 7 bases remained unmatched. The CDR3 covers 15 residues. The V gene's germline CDR1 is MNHEY and CDR2 SMNVEV (reference sequence). The CDR3 sequence is CASTHSGGAYNEQFF. CDR3 sequence (DNA): TGTGCCAGCACTCACAGCGGGGGCGCCTACAATGAGCAGTTCTTC.

This chain uses TRBV6-5 with TRBJ1-3; D perhaps matches TRBD1 (5 bases). The length of the CDR3 is 16 residues. CDR1 and CDR2 from the germline V gene are MNHEY and SVGAGI. The V end was cut by 2 bases, the J end by 1 base, with 12 bases between. This CDR3 reads CASSYKWGKSGNTIYF. The CDR3 DNA is TGTGCCAGCAGTTACAAGTGGGGCAAGTCTGGAAACACCATATATTTT.